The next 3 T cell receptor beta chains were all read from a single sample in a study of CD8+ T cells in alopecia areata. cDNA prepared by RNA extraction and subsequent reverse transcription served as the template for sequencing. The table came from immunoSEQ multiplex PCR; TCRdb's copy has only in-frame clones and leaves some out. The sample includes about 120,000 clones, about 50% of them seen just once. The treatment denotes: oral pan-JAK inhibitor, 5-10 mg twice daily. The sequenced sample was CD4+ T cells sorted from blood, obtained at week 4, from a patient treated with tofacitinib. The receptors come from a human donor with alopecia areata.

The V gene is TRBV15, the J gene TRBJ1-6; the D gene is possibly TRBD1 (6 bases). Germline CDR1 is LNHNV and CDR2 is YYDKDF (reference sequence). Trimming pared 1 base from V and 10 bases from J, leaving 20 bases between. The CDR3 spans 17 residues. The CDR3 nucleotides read TGTGCCACCAGCAGAGGTTTCACAGGGAGGGGCGAATCACCCCTCCACTTT. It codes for CATSRGFTGRGESPLHF.

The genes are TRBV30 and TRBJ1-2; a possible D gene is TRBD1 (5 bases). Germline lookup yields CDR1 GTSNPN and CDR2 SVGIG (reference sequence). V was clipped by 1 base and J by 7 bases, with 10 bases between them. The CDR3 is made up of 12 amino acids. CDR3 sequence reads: CAWSASRGGYTF. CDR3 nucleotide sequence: TGTGCCTGGAGTGCTTCGAGGGGTGGCTACACCTTC.

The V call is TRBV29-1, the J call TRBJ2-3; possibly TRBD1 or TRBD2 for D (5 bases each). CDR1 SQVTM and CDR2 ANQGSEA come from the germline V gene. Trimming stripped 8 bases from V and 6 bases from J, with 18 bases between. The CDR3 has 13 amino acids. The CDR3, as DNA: TGCAGCTTCCGGATACCGGGGCCCGATACGCAGTATTTT. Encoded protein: CSFRIPGPDTQYF.